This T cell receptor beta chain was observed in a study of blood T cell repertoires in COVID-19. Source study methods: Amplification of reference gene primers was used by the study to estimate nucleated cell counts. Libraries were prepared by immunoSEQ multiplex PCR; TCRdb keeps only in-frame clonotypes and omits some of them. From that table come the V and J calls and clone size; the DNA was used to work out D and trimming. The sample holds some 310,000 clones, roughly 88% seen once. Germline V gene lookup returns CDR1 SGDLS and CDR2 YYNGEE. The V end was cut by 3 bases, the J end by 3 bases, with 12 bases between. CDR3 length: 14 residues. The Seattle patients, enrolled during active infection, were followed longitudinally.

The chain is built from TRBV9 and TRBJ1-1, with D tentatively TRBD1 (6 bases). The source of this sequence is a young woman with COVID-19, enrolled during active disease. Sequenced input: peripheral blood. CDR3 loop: CASSADRKDTEAFF. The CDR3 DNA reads TGTGCCAGCAGCGCAGACAGGAAGGACACTGAAGCTTTCTTT.